The rows below give T cell receptor beta chains drawn from one sample of a study of blood T cell repertoires in COVID-19. TCRdb's table, derived via immunoSEQ multiplex PCR, lists solely in-frame clones and lacks some. The sample shows a few hundred thousand clones, 70% to 90% of them seen only once. Specimen: peripheral blood. The receptors originated from a woman under 40 with active or convalescent COVID-19. Each CDR3 is given with its conserved first and last residue. D genes are given only for firm matches. Only some rows state a clone size, as once, few, many or a class for expanded clones.

D gene: .
clone size: .
J gene: TRBJ1-6
V gene: TRBV6-5
CDR3 protein: CASSWMGASLHF
CDR3 DNA: TGTGCCAGCAGTTGGATGGGGGCGTCACTCCACTTT

D gene: .
clone size: .
J gene: TRBJ1-4
V gene: TRBV20-1
CDR3 protein: CSASEVGTNEKLFF
CDR3 DNA: TGCAGTGCTAGTGAGGTCGGGACTAATGAAAAACTGTTTTTT

D gene: TRBD2
clone size: .
J gene: TRBJ2-1
V gene: TRBV3-1/TRBV3-2
CDR3 protein: CASSPSGNEQFF
CDR3 DNA: TGTGCCAGCAGCCCTAGCGGGAATGAGCAGTTCTTC

D gene: .
clone size: .
J gene: TRBJ1-5
V gene: TRBV28
CDR3 protein: CASSLSLDINHSNQPQHF
CDR3 DNA: TGTGCCAGCAGTTTATCCCTCGACATAAACCATAGCAATCAGCCCCAGCATTTT

D gene: .
clone size: .
J gene: TRBJ1-3
V gene: TRBV18
CDR3 protein: CASASQTGISGNTIYF
CDR3 DNA: TGTGCCAGCGCGTCCCAAACAGGGATAAGTGGAAACACCATATATTTT

D gene: .
clone size: .
J gene: TRBJ2-7
V gene: TRBV11-2
CDR3 protein: CASSLVVIGEEQYF
CDR3 DNA: TGTGCCAGCAGCTTAGTTGTTATAGGGGAAGAGCAGTACTTC

D gene: .
clone size: .
J gene: TRBJ1-5
V gene: TRBV28
CDR3 protein: CASSPTGNQPQHF
CDR3 DNA: TGTGCCAGCAGCCCTACAGGGAATCAGCCCCAGCATTTT

D gene: TRBD1
clone size: .
J gene: TRBJ1-1
V gene: TRBV7-3
CDR3 protein: CASSSTGGPNTEAFF
CDR3 DNA: TGTGCCAGCAGCTCCACAGGGGGCCCGAACACTGAAGCTTTCTTT

D gene: .
clone size: .
J gene: TRBJ1-2
V gene: TRBV19
CDR3 protein: CASNQGRSYGYTF
CDR3 DNA: TGTGCCAGTAATCAAGGCCGGAGCTATGGCTACACCTTC

D gene: .
clone size: .
J gene: TRBJ2-6
V gene: TRBV6-2/TRBV6-3
CDR3 protein: CASSAPNRAGANVLTF
CDR3 DNA: TGTGCCAGCAGTGCCCCAAACAGGGCCGGGGCCAACGTCCTGACTTTC

D gene: TRBD1
clone size: .
J gene: TRBJ1-4
V gene: TRBV27
CDR3 protein: CASSFSGQGVSKGNEKLFF
CDR3 DNA: TGTGCCAGCAGTTTTTCGGGACAGGGGGTCTCAAAAGGAAATGAAAAACTGTTTTTT

D gene: TRBD1
clone size: once
J gene: TRBJ1-3
V gene: TRBV7-2
CDR3 protein: CASSLDRADSGNTIYF
CDR3 DNA: TGTGCCAGCAGCTTGGACAGGGCGGATTCTGGAAACACCATATATTTT

D gene: TRBD2
clone size: .
J gene: TRBJ2-1
V gene: TRBV11-3
CDR3 protein: CASSSRSGGAAGEQFF
CDR3 DNA: TGTGCCAGCAGTTCCAGGAGCGGGGGGGCAGCTGGTGAGCAGTTCTTC

D gene: .
clone size: .
J gene: TRBJ2-3
V gene: TRBV11-3
CDR3 protein: CASSLGGGATDTQYF
CDR3 DNA: TGTGCCAGCAGCTTAGGAGGGGGGGCCACAGATACGCAGTATTTT

D gene: .
clone size: .
J gene: TRBJ2-3
V gene: TRBV27
CDR3 protein: CASSFNWGRWGDTQYF
CDR3 DNA: TGTGCCAGCAGTTTCAATTGGGGGCGGTGGGGAGATACGCAGTATTTT

D gene: .
clone size: .
J gene: TRBJ2-1
V gene: TRBV7-9
CDR3 protein: CASSLLLGGSYNEQFF
CDR3 DNA: TGTGCCAGCAGCTTATTATTAGGGGGATCCTACAATGAGCAGTTCTTC

D gene: TRBD2
clone size: .
J gene: TRBJ2-3
V gene: TRBV27
CDR3 protein: CASSPAGGLKDTQYF
CDR3 DNA: TGTGCCAGCAGTCCAGCGGGGGGGCTTAAAGATACGCAGTATTTT

D gene: TRBD1
clone size: .
J gene: TRBJ2-7
V gene: TRBV6-5
CDR3 protein: CASSSGTGGEQYF
CDR3 DNA: TGTGCCAGCAGTAGCGGGACAGGGGGTGAGCAGTACTTC

D gene: .
clone size: .
J gene: TRBJ1-1
V gene: TRBV5-1
CDR3 protein: CASSHSLTENTEAFF
CDR3 DNA: TGCGCCAGCAGTCATTCTCTTACAGAGAACACTGAAGCTTTCTTT

D gene: TRBD1
clone size: .
J gene: TRBJ1-5
V gene: TRBV5-4
CDR3 protein: CASSRDREQPQHF
CDR3 DNA: TGTGCCAGCAGCCGGGACAGGGAACAGCCCCAGCATTTT

D gene: TRBD2
clone size: .
J gene: TRBJ2-3
V gene: TRBV7-2
CDR3 protein: CASSRSGGAWRATDTQYF
CDR3 DNA: TGTGCCAGCAGCCGGAGCGGGGGCGCCTGGAGGGCCACAGATACGCAGTATTTT

D gene: .
clone size: .
J gene: TRBJ2-5
V gene: TRBV5-6
CDR3 protein: CASSLRSGETQYF
CDR3 DNA: TGTGCCAGCAGCTTGAGGTCCGGGGAGACCCAGTACTTC

D gene: TRBD2
clone size: .
J gene: TRBJ2-5
V gene: TRBV9
CDR3 protein: CASSHPDGLAGGLGETQYF
CDR3 DNA: TGTGCCAGCAGCCACCCCGACGGACTAGCGGGGGGGCTCGGAGAGACCCAGTACTTC

D gene: .
clone size: .
J gene: TRBJ2-7
V gene: TRBV10-2
CDR3 protein: CASSASEEQYF
CDR3 DNA: TGCGCCAGCAGTGCCAGCGAGGAGCAGTACTTC

D gene: TRBD1
clone size: .
J gene: TRBJ2-2
V gene: TRBV24-1
CDR3 protein: CATSDFPGQGDTGELFF
CDR3 DNA: TGTGCCACCAGTGATTTCCCCGGACAGGGCGACACCGGGGAGCTGTTTTTT

D gene: .
clone size: .
J gene: TRBJ2-2
V gene: TRBV5-1
CDR3 protein: CASSLDRAGELFF
CDR3 DNA: TGCGCCAGCAGCTTGGACAGGGCCGGGGAGCTGTTTTTT

D gene: .
clone size: .
J gene: TRBJ1-3
V gene: TRBV7-9
CDR3 protein: CASSFTGQKGNTIYF
CDR3 DNA: TGTGCCAGCAGCTTTACGGGTCAGAAAGGAAACACCATATATTTT

D gene: .
clone size: .
J gene: TRBJ1-6
V gene: TRBV30
CDR3 protein: CAWRPSLRNSPLHF
CDR3 DNA: TGTGCCTGGCGACCATCACTGAGGAATTCACCCCTCCACTTT

D gene: TRBD1
clone size: .
J gene: TRBJ2-3
V gene: TRBV30
CDR3 protein: CAWSPGTGSTDTQYF
CDR3 DNA: TGTGCCTGGAGTCCCGGGACAGGGAGCACAGATACGCAGTATTTT

D gene: .
clone size: .
J gene: TRBJ2-5
V gene: TRBV21-1
CDR3 protein: CASRQQATRLGETQYF
CDR3 DNA: TGTGCCAGCAGGCAACAGGCCACCAGGTTAGGGGAGACCCAGTACTTC

D gene: .
clone size: .
J gene: TRBJ1-2
V gene: TRBV3-1/TRBV3-2
CDR3 protein: CASSQEGRGHGYTF
CDR3 DNA: TGTGCCAGCAGCCAAGAAGGCAGGGGCCATGGCTACACCTTC

D gene: TRBD1
clone size: .
J gene: TRBJ1-4
V gene: TRBV2
CDR3 protein: CASRGQGSNEKLFF
CDR3 DNA: TGTGCCAGCAGAGGACAGGGATCAAATGAAAAACTGTTTTTT

D gene: TRBD1
clone size: .
J gene: TRBJ1-1
V gene: TRBV11-1
CDR3 protein: CASSEHGQGGSSEAFF
CDR3 DNA: TGTGCCAGCAGCGAGCACGGACAGGGGGGATCGTCTGAAGCTTTCTTT

D gene: TRBD1
clone size: .
J gene: TRBJ1-1
V gene: TRBV7-8
CDR3 protein: CASSLAPRTGEAFF
CDR3 DNA: TGTGCCAGCAGCTTAGCGCCCCGGACAGGTGAAGCTTTCTTT

D gene: TRBD1
clone size: few
J gene: TRBJ1-6
V gene: TRBV7-9
CDR3 protein: CASSPTGGAYSPLHF
CDR3 DNA: TGTGCCAGCAGCCCCACAGGGGGCGCGTATTCACCCCTCCACTTT